The T cell receptor (beta chain) under discussion was sequenced for a study of identical twins. TCRdb reprocessed the 5' RACE reads via MiXCR and lists one record per CDR3 protein. This sample carries around 480,000 distinct CDR3 sequences, roughly an eighth of them seen once, and the ten largest clones take more than 0.8%. This clonotype was observed a handful of times. Germline V gene sequence: CDR1 SGHTA, CDR2 FQGNSA. The CDR3 runs 17 residues. V lost 4 bases and J 4 bases, leaving 19 bases between the germline ends. The sample was also reused in another study, on yellow fever vaccine responses in identical twins. Per that study: Each twin's T cell response to the vaccine was reported to look partly convergent and partly personalized.

The rearrangement joins TRBV7-2 to TRBJ2-2, with D unclear. The material sequenced was CD4+ T cells sorted from blood. The sequence was collected from a woman under 30 in good health. The CDR3 sequence is CASSYTLGSVTTGELFF. The DNA of the CDR3 is TGTGCCAGCAGCTACACCTTGGGAAGCGTCACCACCGGGGAGCTGTTTTTT.